The 20 T cell receptor beta chains reported below all come from one sample, sequenced in a study of shared clonotypes between healthy human individuals. This table comes from immunoSEQ multiplex PCR, and its TCRdb copy is limited to in-frame clones, with some not included. The table includes about 2.4 million clones, roughly 93% detected once. Sequencing was carried out using naive CD4+ T cells from PBMCs. Regarding subset: CD45RA+ positively selected. The receptors were sampled from a man between 18 and 35 years old in good health. Some clones in this sample may be carry-over from other donors' samples.

The chain combines TRBV19 with TRBJ1-5; the D gene is possibly TRBD1 (6 bases). Looked up from germline, CDR1 is LNHDA and CDR2 is SQIVND (reference sequence). Between the trimmed V and J ends, which lost 4 bases and 2 bases, there was a span of 15 bases. CDR3 length: 16 residues. The CDR3 DNA reads as TGTGCCAGTAGTACCGTAAAGACAGGCGGCAATCAGCCCCAGCATTTT. Protein sequence: CASSTVKTGGNQPQHF.

The chain recombines TRBV2 with TRBJ1-2; TRBD1 is a possible D gene (5 bases). From germline, CDR1 is SNHLY and CDR2 FYNNEI. The germline V and J ends were trimmed by 7 bases and 8 bases, with 17 bases remaining between them. The CDR3 runs to 13 residues. The DNA for the CDR3 is TGTGCCAGCAACACCGGGACCCCTTTCGGCTACACCTTC. Translated, it gives CASNTGTPFGYTF.

Concerning this clone itself: Other DNA sequences of this sample code for an identical CDR3. The chain combines TRBV28 with TRBJ2-1, with D perhaps matching TRBD2 (5 bases). The CDR3 contains 13 residues. V gave up 7 bases and J gave up 4 bases, with 11 bases separating them. Germline loops: CDR1 MDHEN, CDR2 SYDVKM. In nucleotides, the CDR3 is TGTGCCAGCACCCGGGATCTTTACAATGAGCAGTTCTTC. Protein: CASTRDLYNEQFF.

Of note for this clone: Other DNA sequences in this specimen translate into the identical CDR3. As DNA, the CDR3 is TGCGCCAGCAGCTTATCGACCGTGAACACTGAAGCTTTCTTT. It specifies CASSLSTVNTEAFF. V and J are TRBV5-1 and TRBJ1-1; unclear D gene. The V gene lost 2 bases and the J gene lost 0 bases, with 8 bases spanning the gap. From germline, CDR1 is SGHRS and CDR2 YFSETQ. This CDR3 has 14 residues.

This clone was seen a single time. V and J are TRBV10-3 and TRBJ2-3; TRBD1 matches at 7 bases. Trimming removed 2 bases from V and 2 bases from J; junction bases left unmatched: 7. Germline CDR1 ENHRY, CDR2 SYGVKD. The CDR3 is 16 residues long. The DNA for the CDR3 is TGTGCCATCAGTGAGCCATCGGACAGGAACACAGATACGCAGTATTTT. Its protein product is CAISEPSDRNTDTQYF.

The V call is TRBV5-1, the J call TRBJ1-1, with unresolved D. V was trimmed by 0 bases and J by 11 bases, leaving 11 bases between them. Germline CDR1 and CDR2: SGHRS and YFSETQ. This CDR3 is 12 amino acids long. DNA of the CDR3: TGCGCCAGCAGCTTGGAGGACGGGAGGGCTTTCTTT. This encodes CASSLEDGRAFF.

J is TRBJ2-5 and V is TRBV9; D is ambiguous. The CDR3 length is 16 residues. The germline V gene has CDR1 SGDLS and CDR2 YYNGEE. The V end lost 4 bases, the J end lost 5 bases, and 21 bases lay between the germline ends. The CDR3 DNA follows: TGTGCCAGCAGCACCTCCCCCTCGGTACCACGGGAGACCCAGTACTTC. Translated, it gives CASSTSPSVPRETQYF.

With regard to this clone: Mismatch with germline at one junction end may stem from a read error. The V and J genes are TRBV2 and TRBJ1-2; 8 nucleotides match TRBD1. The germline gives CDR1 SNHLY, CDR2 FYNNEI. The length of the CDR3 is 12 residues. The CDR3 DNA reads TGTGCCAGCCTCCGGGACAGGCCTTTTACTTACTTC. Amino acid sequence: CASLRDRPFTYF.

The chain employs TRBV7-3 and TRBJ1-1; unclear D gene. CDR1 and CDR2 (germline): SGHTA, FQGTGA. This CDR3 is 13 amino acids long. The V end was cut by 4 bases, the J end by 2 bases, with 8 bases between. CDR3 nucleotide sequence: TGTGCCAGCAGCTCCACTATCAACACTGAAGCTTTCTTT. Residues: CASSSTINTEAFF.

A note on this clone: Other nucleotide sequences in the sample specify the same CDR3. The chain has TRBV7-9 and TRBJ1-1; 7 nucleotides align to TRBD1. CDR3 length equals 14 residues. V was clipped by 5 bases and J by 1 base; unmatched bases: 4. Germline V gene lookup returns CDR1 SEHNR and CDR2 FQNEAQ (reference sequence). CDR3 coding DNA: TGTGCCAGCAGCCCGGGGACAGCGAACACTGAAGCTTTCTTT. Translating it yields CASSPGTANTEAFF.

A single count supports this clone. This rearrangement joins TRBV2 to TRBJ2-1, with TRBD2 matching over 11 bases. V dropped 6 bases and J dropped 6; count of bases not matched to a gene: 7. The CDR3 has 15 residues. Per the germline V gene, CDR1 is SNHLY and CDR2 is FYNNEI. The CDR3 nucleotides are TGTGCCAGCAGCGCCGGACTAGCGGGCCCCAATGAGCAGTTCTTC. Its translation: CASSAGLAGPNEQFF.

The J gene is TRBJ2-7, the V gene TRBV27; a possible D gene is TRBD1 (6 bases). CDR1 is MNHEY and CDR2 is SMNVEV in the germline V gene (reference sequence). The ends were cut back, 3 bases at V and 0 bases at J, with 12 bases in the middle. This CDR3 is 15 amino acids long. The CDR3 here is CASSFSRGYSYEQYF. In nucleotides, the CDR3 is TGTGCCAGCAGTTTCAGCAGGGGTTACTCCTACGAGCAGTACTTC.

The chain links TRBV18 to TRBJ2-7; TRBD1 matches at 7 bases. The junction had 4 bases not matched to a gene; V was cut back by 3 bases and J by 2 bases. Per germline, CDR1 KGHSH and CDR2 LQKENI. The CDR3 has 14 residues. CDR3 region: CASSPGTVTYEQYF. The CDR3, as DNA: TGTGCCAGCTCACCGGGGACAGTAACCTACGAGCAGTACTTC.

CDR3 loop: CASSFPGTMNTEAFF. The CDR3 coding sequence is TGTGCCAGCAGCTTCCCCGGGACAATGAACACTGAAGCTTTCTTT. This chain connects TRBV7-9 to TRBJ1-1, with D perhaps matching TRBD1 (6 bases). From germline, CDR1 is SEHNR and CDR2 FQNEAQ (reference sequence). CDR3 length: 15 residues. The germline V and J ends were trimmed by 3 bases and 0 bases, with 11 bases remaining between them.

The rearrangement uses TRBV14 and TRBJ2-1; a possible D gene is TRBD2 (5 bases). CDR1 is SGHDN, CDR2 FVKESK, per germline. The CDR3 spans 12 residues. The germline V and J ends were trimmed by 1 base and 12 bases, with 10 bases remaining between them. The DNA of the CDR3 is TGTGCCAGCAGCCAAGTCCAGCGGCGGCAGTTCTTC. This translates into CASSQVQRRQFF.

This clone was seen a few times. This chain connects TRBV6-1 to TRBJ1-5, with D tentatively TRBD1 (6 bases). Germline V lookup: CDR1 MNHNS, CDR2 SASEGT. The ends were cut back, 4 bases at V and 4 bases at J, with 14 bases in the middle. The CDR3 runs to 15 residues. The CDR3 is CASSAGGLGNQPQHF. In DNA form, the CDR3 reads TGTGCCAGCAGTGCTGGGGGCTTAGGAAATCAGCCCCAGCATTTT.

This chain links TRBV11-1 with TRBJ2-7; D is unclear. Germline values: CDR1 SGHAT, CDR2 FQDESV (reference sequence). V was shortened by 5 bases and J by 1 base, with 12 bases between the two germline ends. The CDR3 runs 14 residues. The CDR3, as DNA: TGTGCCAGCAGCCGAAGTACAGCGTCCTACGAGCAGTACTTC. Translating it yields CASSRSTASYEQYF.

This chain joins TRBV12-5 and TRBJ2-5; D is perhaps TRBD2 (6 bases). Trimming left V 5 bases short and J 9 bases short, with 22 bases between. CDR1 and CDR2 from the germline V gene are LGHNT and FRNRAP. CDR3 length: 15 amino acids. CDR3 nucleotides: TGTGCTAGTGGTCCCCGGGCGGGGCTTCGAGGGGCCCAGTACTTC. Protein: CASGPRAGLRGAQYF. Drawing the rest from reference TRBV12-5 and TRBJ2-5, the complete variable domain is DARVTQTPRHKVTEMGQEVTMRCQPILGHNTVFWYRQTMMQGLELLAYFRNRAPLDDSGMPKDRFSAEMPDATLATLKIQPSEPRDSAVYFCASGPRAGLRGAQYFGPGTRLLVL.

The gene calls are TRBV6-5 and TRBJ1-1, with 7 bases lining up with TRBD1. Trimming at V came to 6 bases and at J to 8 bases, leaving 6 bases not matched to a gene. The CDR3 has 12 amino acids. Germline V CDR1 and CDR2: MNHEY, SVGAGI. CDR3 region: CASSRQGLEAFF. For the CDR3, the DNA is TGTGCCAGCAGCCGACAGGGTCTCGAAGCTTTCTTT.

The V and J genes are TRBV28 and TRBJ2-7, with unresolved D. Per germline, CDR1 MDHEN and CDR2 SYDVKM. This CDR3 spans 12 amino acids. Trimming took off 6 bases at V and 5 bases at J, with 11 bases between the two ends. The CDR3 here is CASSPRAHEQYF. The DNA of the CDR3 is TGTGCCAGCAGCCCCCGGGCCCACGAGCAGTACTTC.